This paragraph reports one T cell receptor beta chain. The antigen is unknown. The data originate from a study of cytomegalovirus exposure and HLA in healthy donors. Study-wide context: Ancestry clustering placed roughly 86% of around 400 genotyped donors in the Caucasian-associated cluster.

Findings and limits, study-wide: HLA alleles showed associations with 16,951 TCR beta sequences in a later analysis, at a 0.05 false discovery rate. Both high specificity and high sensitivity reportedly marked the classifier's diagnosis of cytomegalovirus status.

Use of 60 Vbeta and 13 Jbeta primers characterized the PCR. The method was immunoSEQ multiplex PCR; TCRdb's version includes in-frame clones alone and lacks a portion of them. Of approximately 130,000 clones in the sample, more than 70% were seen once. V was trimmed by 3 bases and J by 10 bases, leaving 24 bases between them. The CDR3 has 16 residues. The germline gives CDR1 MNHEY, CDR2 SMNVEV (reference sequence). The sequenced material came from PBMCs. This TCR was sampled from a male donor in good health and CMV-seronegative. The chain is built from TRBV27 and TRBJ1-1; D perhaps matches TRBD1 (5 bases). The CDR3 region has the DNA TGTGCCAGCAGTTTTGGGCCGTCGGGAGGGACTGAACGAGCTTTCTTT. Amino acids: CASSFGPSGGTERAFF.